One and the same sample provided the 11 T cell receptor beta chains below, sequenced in a study of control samples from healthy donors and cancer patients. The data were produced by immunoSEQ multiplex PCR, yet TCRdb's version contains in-frame clones alone and is incomplete. The repertoire includes 25,000 to 30,000 clones, approximately 87% of them detected once, and more than 1.5% sits in the top ten. Sample: PBMCs. The receptors derive from a woman aged 40-49 years with lung cancer.

The chain has TRBV4-1 and TRBJ1-2; 7 positions agree with TRBD1. The CDR3 is 17 amino acids. The germline V gene has CDR1 MGHRA and CDR2 YSYEKL. Trimming removed 4 bases from V and 4 bases from J; junction bases left unmatched: 15. The CDR3 DNA sequence: TGCGCCAGCAGCCTAAGTTCCGGGACAGAGCTGATCTATGGCTACACCTTC. The encoded protein is CASSLSSGTELIYGYTF.

On this clone: The junction departs from the called germline gene at one end, perhaps through a read error. The sample holds other DNA sequences that translate to the same CDR3. The rearrangement links TRBV30 to TRBJ1-3; TRBD1 aligns across 9 bases. The CDR3 consists of 16 residues. CDR1 and CDR2 (germline): GTSNPN, SVGIG (reference sequence). CDR3 protein: CAWTTATGGLGNTIYF. CDR3 nucleotide sequence: TGCGCCTGGACTACAGCCACAGGGGGCCTTGGAAACACCATATATTTT.

The rearrangement joins TRBV2 to TRBJ2-3; 9 bases are shared with TRBD2. V lost 6 bases and J lost 6; bases outside the gene matches: 16. The V gene's germline CDR1 is SNHLY and CDR2 FYNNEI. The CDR3 length is 17 residues. CDR3: CASSGRGGGALSDTQYF. In DNA form, the CDR3 reads TGTGCCAGCAGCGGCCGTGGCGGGGGGGCCCTATCCGATACGCAGTATTTT. The entire variable domain, with the rest obtained from reference TRBV2 and TRBJ2-3, is as follows: EPEVTQTPSHQVTQMGQEVILRCVPISNHLYFYWYRQILGQKVEFLVSFYNNEISEKSEIFDDQFSVERPDGSNFTLKIRSTKLEDSAMYFCASSGRGGGALSDTQYFGPGTRLTVL.

The chain combines TRBV28 with TRBJ1-5; D is unclear. The CDR3 is 14 residues long. Per germline, CDR1 MDHEN and CDR2 SYDVKM. V was clipped by 7 bases and J by 7 bases, with 17 bases between them. The CDR3 sequence: CASTVGRAKQPQHF. CDR3 sequence (DNA): TGTGCCAGCACCGTCGGTAGGGCGAAGCAGCCCCAGCATTTT.

This clone has just one count. V and J are TRBV7-9 and TRBJ2-3; 7 nucleotides match TRBD1. Looked up from germline, CDR1 is SEHNR and CDR2 is FQNEAQ (reference sequence). This CDR3 region has 16 residues. V gave up 4 bases and J gave up 3 bases; unmatched junction bases: 10. The CDR3 nucleotides are TGTGCCAGCAGCTGGCCCGGGACAGCAGGTACAGATACGCAGTATTTT. Amino acids: CASSWPGTAGTDTQYF. Combining the CDR3 with reference TRBV7-9 and TRBJ2-3 gives the whole variable domain DTGVSQNPRHKITKRGQNVTFRCDPISEHNRLYWYRQTLGQGPEFLTYFQNEAQLEKSRLLSDRFSAERPKGSFSTLEIQRTEQGDSAMYLCASSWPGTAGTDTQYFGPGTRLTVL.

This clone was observed a single time. This rearrangement joins TRBV5-8 to TRBJ2-3, with TRBD2 as a possible D gene (6 bases). The CDR3 spans 18 residues. The V end lost 5 bases, the J end lost 4 bases, and 26 bases lay between the germline ends. CDR1 is SGHTS, CDR2 YDEGEE, per germline. This CDR3 reads CASSPQTQDSGEPDTQYF. The CDR3 nucleotides read TGTGCCAGCAGTCCCCAAACCCAGGATAGCGGCGAACCAGATACGCAGTATTTT. Looking up the rest from reference TRBV5-8 and TRBJ2-3 gives the full variable domain: EAGVTQSPTHLIKTRGQQATLRCSPISGHTSVYWYQQALGLGLQFLLWYDEGEERNRGNFPPRFSGRQFPNYSSELNVNALELEDSALYLCASSPQTQDSGEPDTQYFGPGTRLTVL.

The gene calls are TRBV4-3 and TRBJ1-2; 8 positions match TRBD1. V trimming: 4 bases; J trimming: 2 bases; junction bases outside the gene matches: 9. Germline-derived CDR1 and CDR2 are LGHNA and YSLEER. There are 16 residues in the CDR3. The CDR3, as DNA: TGCGCCAGCAGCCCGACTCGGGACAGGATGAACTATGGCTACACCTTC. As protein: CASSPTRDRMNYGYTF.

The chain recombines TRBV5-1 with TRBJ2-2; D gene ambiguous. This CDR3 is 12 amino acids long. V dropped 5 bases and J dropped 1 base, with 3 bases sitting between them. Germline V gene data show CDR1 as SGHRS and CDR2 as YFSETQ. The CDR3 bases are TGCGCCAGCAGGCAGAACACCGGGGAGCTGTTTTTT. This encodes CASRQNTGELFF.

This sequence joins TRBV9 and TRBJ1-1; D remains unclear. This CDR3 is 15 amino acids long. The germline V gene has CDR1 SGDLS and CDR2 YYNGEE. The ends were cut back, 4 bases at V and 5 bases at J, with 18 bases in the middle. In DNA form, the CDR3 reads TGTGCCAGCAGCCCGATGGGGTGGGGTGAGACTGAAGCTTTCTTT. Its protein is CASSPMGWGETEAFF.

The J gene is TRBJ2-1, the V gene TRBV7-9; 8 bases line up with TRBD2. V trimming: 1 base; J trimming: 3 bases; junction bases outside the gene matches: 8. There are 17 residues in the CDR3. CDR1 and CDR2 from the germline V gene are SEHNR and FQNEAQ (reference sequence). CDR3 sequence reads: CASSLGPRGARYNEQFF. Written as DNA, the CDR3 is TGTGCCAGCAGCTTAGGTCCGCGGGGGGCCCGCTACAATGAGCAGTTCTTC.

This chain uses TRBV6-1 with TRBJ1-2, with D perhaps matching TRBD1 (6 bases). V shed 0 bases and J shed 5 bases, with 13 bases lying between them. The germline gives CDR1 MNHNS, CDR2 SASEGT. The CDR3 covers 15 residues. The CDR3 coding sequence is TGTGCCAGCAGTGAAGCAGGGACACACACTTATGGCTACACCTTC. This gives the protein CASSEAGTHTYGYTF.